This entry lists 19 T cell receptor beta chains sequenced from one sample in a study of chemoradiotherapy in HPV16-positive cancers. TCRdb's copy holds only in-frame clones and misses some; the assay was immunoSEQ multiplex PCR. The repertoire holds about 20,000 clones, with around nine tenths as singletons. The material sequenced was blood, taken from a patient who underwent chemoradiotherapy. The origin of the receptors is a human donor with HPV-associated anogenital cancer.

The J gene is TRBJ1-3, the V gene TRBV7-2, with 9 bases aligning to TRBD1. The trim removed 1 base at V and 8 bases at J, leaving 3 bases unmatched. From germline, CDR1 is SGHTA and CDR2 FQGNSA. The CDR3 extends over 14 amino acids. CDR3 residues: CASSLGGQGYTIYF. CDR3 DNA sequence: TGTGCCAGCAGCTTAGGGGGACAGGGATACACCATATATTTT.

The J gene is TRBJ2-1, the V gene TRBV4-1; the match to TRBD1 covers 9 bases. The ends lost 3 bases at V and 7 bases at J; junction bases unmatched: 10. Germline values: CDR1 MGHRA, CDR2 YSYEKL. This CDR3 is built from 16 residues. CDR3 residues: CASSHGQGPSGNEQFF. The CDR3 nucleotides are TGCGCCAGCAGCCATGGACAGGGGCCCTCCGGTAATGAGCAGTTCTTC.

V usage is TRBV19 and J usage is TRBJ1-1; 9 bases map to TRBD1. In germline, CDR1 is LNHDA, CDR2 SQIVND (reference sequence). The CDR3 length is 16 residues. Trimming at V came to 6 bases and at J to 1 base, leaving 9 bases not matched to a gene. The CDR3 DNA sequence: TGTGCCAGTAGATCCGCCCGACAGGGGGGGAACACTGAAGCTTTCTTT. Amino acid sequence: CASRSARQGGNTEAFF.

The rearrangement joins TRBV7-9 to TRBJ2-1; 9 nucleotides match TRBD2. From germline, CDR1 is SEHNR and CDR2 FQNEAQ (reference sequence). The junction had 10 bases not matched to a gene; V was cut back by 5 bases and J by 8 bases. The CDR3 is made up of 15 amino acids. The CDR3 protein is CASSQTSGSWDEQFF. The CDR3 coding sequence is TGTGCCAGCAGCCAGACTAGCGGATCTTGGGATGAGCAGTTCTTC.

This clone came up once. The chain joins TRBV7-9 to TRBJ1-1; D remains ambiguous. The CDR3 is made up of 13 amino acids. Trimming shortened V by 2 bases and J by 7 bases, and 11 bases separated the two germline ends. Looked up from germline, CDR1 is SEHNR and CDR2 is FQNEAQ (reference sequence). In DNA form, the CDR3 reads TGTGCCAGCAGCTTATCCCATACTCTTGAAGCTTTCTTT. As protein: CASSLSHTLEAFF.

The V call is TRBV11-2, the J call TRBJ2-5, with a possible D match to TRBD1 (5 bases). Germline-derived CDR1 and CDR2 are SGHAT and FQNNGV. The length of the CDR3 is 13 residues. With 2 bases removed from V and 12 bases from J, the gap between germline ends came to 16 bases. The CDR3 coding sequence is TGTGCCAGCAGCTTAAATCAGGGCCAGGCCGAGTACTTC. This codes for CASSLNQGQAEYF.

The chain links TRBV18 to TRBJ2-7; D not resolved. Trimming removed 3 bases at V and 3 bases at J, with 9 bases between. This CDR3 has 13 residues. Germline V lookup: CDR1 KGHSH, CDR2 LQKENI. The CDR3 loop is CASSPGQNYEQYF. CDR3 coding DNA: TGTGCCAGCTCACCCGGGCAGAACTACGAGCAGTACTTC. The full variable domain, with the rest looked up from reference TRBV18 and TRBJ2-7, is NAGVMQNPRHLVRRRGQEARLRCSPMKGHSHVYWYRQLPEEGLKFMVYLQKENIIDESGMPKERFSAEFPKEGPSILRIQQVVRGDSAAYFCASSPGQNYEQYFGPGTRLTVT.

The rearrangement links TRBV10-3 to TRBJ2-7; weak D call: TRBD2 (5 bases). V shed 8 bases and J shed 0 bases, with 5 bases lying between them. The CDR3 length is 11 residues. CDR1 is ENHRY, CDR2 SYGVKD, per germline. CDR3 DNA sequence: TGTGCCATCGGGAGCTCCTACGAGCAGTACTTC. This codes for CAIGSSYEQYF.

CDR3 sequence reads: CASSSSEGGNYGYTF. CDR3 DNA: TGTGCCAGCAGCTCCTCCGAGGGGGGTAACTATGGCTACACCTTC. The gene calls are TRBV27 and TRBJ1-2; perhaps TRBD1 as D (6 bases). Trimming removed 6 bases at V and 1 base at J, with 15 bases between. The germline gives CDR1 MNHEY, CDR2 SMNVEV (reference sequence). This CDR3 is built from 15 residues.

The chain links TRBV28 to TRBJ2-7; D may be TRBD2 (6 bases). This CDR3 region has 15 residues. Per germline, CDR1 MDHEN and CDR2 SYDVKM. Trimming took 5 bases from V and 0 from J, leaving 14 bases between them. The DNA of the CDR3 is TGTGCCAGCAGTCCAATAGCGGTAAGCTCCTACGAGCAGTACTTC. Protein product: CASSPIAVSSYEQYF.

This chain's CDR3 is CAISDSNQPQHF. The CDR3 bases are TGTGCCATCAGTGACAGCAATCAGCCCCAGCATTTT. The rearrangement links TRBV10-3 to TRBJ1-5; D is undetermined. The ends were cut back, 3 bases at V and 1 base at J, with 1 base in the middle. CDR3 length: 12 amino acids. The germline gives CDR1 ENHRY, CDR2 SYGVKD.

The rearrangement links TRBV7-8 to TRBJ1-5; D gene ambiguous. Germline V gene data show CDR1 as SGHVS and CDR2 as FQNEAQ. The CDR3 has 14 amino acids. V was pared by 5 bases and J by 0 bases, with 8 bases between. CDR3 coding DNA: TGTGCCAGCAGCCATACACATAGCAATCAGCCCCAGCATTTT. Its protein is CASSHTHSNQPQHF.

The V call is TRBV2, the J call TRBJ2-3; D unresolved. Trimming cost V 6 bases and J 4 bases, with 14 bases left between them. This CDR3 is 14 amino acids long. CDR1 and CDR2 (germline): SNHLY, FYNNEI. CDR3 amino acids: CASRENYGSDTQYF. The CDR3 nucleotides are TGTGCCAGCAGGGAAAACTACGGATCAGATACGCAGTATTTT.

The chain carries TRBV28 and TRBJ1-5; TRBD1 agrees at 7 bases. The CDR3 extends over 15 amino acids. In germline, CDR1 is MDHEN, CDR2 SYDVKM. V was clipped by 5 bases and J by 4 bases; unmatched bases: 8. The CDR3 bases are TGTGCCAGCAGTCCCACTGGACAGGTGAATCAGCCCCAGCATTTT. Translation: CASSPTGQVNQPQHF.

The chain employs TRBV5-1 and TRBJ2-3; TRBD2 might be the D (6 bases). The CDR3 loop spans 12 amino acids. Between the trimmed V and J ends, which lost 3 bases and 12 bases, there was a span of 14 bases. Germline V gives CDR1 SGHRS, CDR2 YFSETQ. CDR3 coding DNA: TGCGCCAGCAGCTCACTAGCTTCTAGACAGTATTTT. Its translation is CASSSLASRQYF.

V usage is TRBV6-5 and J usage is TRBJ2-1; D uncertain. V dropped 3 bases and J dropped 8 bases, with 5 bases sitting between them. Per the germline V gene, CDR1 is MNHEY and CDR2 is SVGAGI. This CDR3 has 11 amino acids. CDR3 in amino acids: CASSYLYEQFF. The CDR3 DNA reads as TGTGCCAGCAGTTATCTGTATGAGCAGTTCTTC.

CDR3: CASSDWQVRWQFF. CDR3 nucleotides: TGTGCCAGCAGTGATTGGCAGGTCCGGTGGCAGTTCTTC. The J gene is TRBJ2-1, the V gene TRBV2; unclear D gene. Deletions cut 3 bases from V and 12 bases from J, with 15 bases between. CDR3 size: 13 residues. The germline CDR1 and CDR2 sequences are SNHLY and FYNNEI.

The chain uses TRBV7-3 and TRBJ1-1; TRBD1 might be the D (5 bases). V lost 5 bases to trimming and J lost 1 base, with 11 bases between them. The CDR3 has 14 residues. Germline V gene lookup returns CDR1 SGHTA and CDR2 FQGTGA. The DNA of the CDR3 is TGTGCCAGCAGCCCTGGGGCATCGAACACTGAAGCTTTCTTT. It codes for CASSPGASNTEAFF.

The rearrangement uses TRBV27 and TRBJ2-7, with 9 bases that match TRBD2. This CDR3 has 14 amino acids. Germline V gene sequence: CDR1 MNHEY, CDR2 SMNVEV (reference sequence). Losses at the gene ends were 5 bases for V and 3 bases for J; bases not matched to a gene: 5. Here the CDR3 DNA reads TGTGCCAGCAGTGTTAGCGGGGGCGGCTACGAGCAGTACTTC. Amino acids: CASSVSGGGYEQYF.